This record covers a single T cell receptor (beta chain). The data were taken from a study of Ad26.COV2.S vaccination and SARS-CoV-2 variants. Looking at the study overall: Donor participated within the Ad26.COV2.S arm of the COV1001 trial.

The treatment denotes: approximately 18 received Ad26.COV2.S at low or high dose, single or two shots; several received placebo; per-sample allocation not given. The samples were gathered on day 63 after the first injection of vaccine or placebo. Assay used: immunoSEQ multiplex PCR; TCRdb lists only in-frame clones, some missing. The sample lists approximately 420,000 clones, about 85% occurring once. Losses at the gene ends were 10 bases for V and 0 bases for J; bases not matched to a gene: 8. CDR3 size: 15 residues. Germline V CDR1 and CDR2: MRHNA, SNTAGT. The TCR comes from a person between 18 and 65 years old who received the Ad26.COV2.S COVID-19 vaccine or a placebo. The sequenced sample was peripheral blood, obtained in a trial of Ad26.COV2.S vaccine versus placebo. The chain couples TRBV6-4 to TRBJ1-2; 10 bases are shared with TRBD1. The CDR3 spells CANLGQGTTNYGYTF. The CDR3 nucleotides are TGTGCCAACCTGGGACAGGGGACTACTAACTATGGCTACACCTTC.